These 26 T cell receptor beta chains were sequenced from one sample in a study of early T cells in non-severe SARS-CoV-2 infection. TCRdb independently ran MiXCR on the 5' RACE reads; one entry per CDR3 protein. The table records about 60,000 distinct CDR3 sequences, roughly 12% of them present only once. Sequencing was performed on whole blood. These receptors were taken from an adult who was a healthcare worker with PCR-confirmed SARS-CoV-2 infection or an uninfected control (not recorded which).

The sample holds a few counts of this clonotype. This chain connects TRBV29-1 to TRBJ2-3, with TRBD1 as a possible D gene (5 bases). Germline CDR1 SQVTM, CDR2 ANQGSEA. V lost 2 bases, J lost 4 bases, and 10 bases lay in between. There are 13 residues in the CDR3. CDR3 loop: CSVEKGVADTQYF. In DNA, the CDR3 is TGCAGCGTTGAAAAAGGGGTCGCAGATACGCAGTATTTT.

The CDR3 loop reads CASSQGARRGYTF. The CDR3 DNA reads as TGTGCCAGCAGCCAGGGGGCTCGGCGGGGCTACACCTTC. The V and J genes are TRBV2 and TRBJ1-2, with 8 bases that match TRBD1. The trim removed 6 bases at V and 8 bases at J, leaving 8 bases unmatched. This CDR3 comprises 13 residues. Germline CDR1 and CDR2: SNHLY and FYNNEI.

V usage is TRBV7-2 and J usage is TRBJ2-1; D remains ambiguous. The CDR3 loop spans 12 amino acids. V lost 2 bases to trimming and J lost 10 bases, with 9 bases between them. Germline V lookup: CDR1 SGHTA, CDR2 FQGNSA. The DNA for the CDR3 is TGTGCCAGCAGCTTAATTTCAGGCGAGCAGTTCTTC. This gives the protein CASSLISGEQFF.

This chain connects TRBV10-3 to TRBJ2-1, with TRBD2 matching over 12 bases. CDR1 is ENHRY and CDR2 is SYGVKD in the germline V gene. This CDR3 has 15 residues. The ends lost 2 bases at V and 8 bases at J; junction bases unmatched: 4. CDR3 region: CAISEASGGADEQFF. CDR3 in DNA: TGTGCCATCAGTGAGGCTAGCGGGGGGGCCGATGAGCAGTTCTTC.

Concerning this clonotype itself: One base away lies a much larger clone, so this may be a sequencing read error. The chain couples TRBV20-1 to TRBJ2-7; the D is unclear. The CDR3 sequence is 15 residues long. CDR1 is DFQATT, CDR2 SNEGSKA, per germline (reference sequence). V lost 1 base and J 0 bases, leaving 13 bases between the germline ends. The CDR3 coding sequence is TGCAGTGCTAGAGTGATCCAGCACAGCTCCTACGAGCAGTACTTC. It encodes CSARVIQHSSYEQYF.

V usage is TRBV9 and J usage is TRBJ1-2, with D hard to call. This CDR3 spans 14 amino acids. Trimming cost V 0 bases and J 3 bases, with 9 bases left between them. Looked up from germline, CDR1 is SGDLS and CDR2 is YYNGEE. CDR3 residues: CASSVGYGHYGYTF. CDR3 in DNA: TGTGCCAGCAGCGTAGGGTACGGTCACTATGGCTACACCTTC.

In the case of this clonotype: Just one base apart from a much larger clone, this may be a read error. The final CDR3 position lacks the conserved phenylalanine or tryptophan, pointing to a likely read error. The chain recombines TRBV30 with TRBJ1-1; unclear D gene. CDR1 and CDR2 from the germline V gene are GTSNPN and SVGIG (reference sequence). The CDR3 contains 14 residues. The V gene lost 1 base and the J gene lost 5 bases, with 14 bases spanning the gap. CDR3 nucleotides: TGTGCCTGGAGTGATGACGGTGGGAAGACTGAAGCTTTCCTT. Protein sequence: CAWSDDGGKTEAFL.

This clonotype has a handful of counts. The chain couples TRBV12-3 or TRBV12-4 to TRBJ2-1; possible D gene TRBD2, 6 bases. The CDR3 length is 15 residues. V lost 6 bases, J lost 4 bases, and 16 bases lay in between. In DNA form, the CDR3 reads TGTGCCAGCAGCCCTGGGCTAGCGAGTTACAATGAGCAGTTCTTC. It codes for CASSPGLASYNEQFF.

This clonotype has ten or more counts. V is TRBV4-3 and J is TRBJ2-7; D gene ambiguous. V lost 0 bases, J lost 3 bases, and 12 bases lay in between. The germline CDR1 and CDR2 sequences are LGHNA and YSLEER. The CDR3 has 15 amino acids. DNA for the CDR3: TGCGCCAGCAGCCAAGAGTGGAACAGAAACTACGAGCAGTACTTC. Translated: CASSQEWNRNYEQYF.

The chain recombines TRBV7-9 with TRBJ2-5; 7 bases are a match to TRBD1. This CDR3 spans 15 amino acids. V was clipped by 4 bases and J by 4 bases; unmatched bases: 9. The germline V gene encodes CDR1 SEHNR and CDR2 FQNEAQ (reference sequence). CDR3 sequence: CASSYGTAERETQYF. CDR3 DNA: TGTGCCAGCAGCTATGGGACAGCCGAACGAGAGACCCAGTACTTC. The whole variable domain, filled in from reference TRBV7-9 and TRBJ2-5, reads DTGVSQNPRHKITKRGQNVTFRCDPISEHNRLYWYRQTLGQGPEFLTYFQNEAQLEKSRLLSDRFSAERPKGSFSTLEIQRTEQGDSAMYLCASSYGTAERETQYFGPGTRLLVL.

The sample holds one count of this clonotype. This chain uses TRBV5-1 with TRBJ2-2; TRBD1 might be the D (5 bases). CDR3 length: 13 amino acids. Germline lookup yields CDR1 SGHRS and CDR2 YFSETQ. Trimming stripped 0 bases from V and 11 bases from J, with 11 bases between. The CDR3 coding sequence is TGCGCCAGCAGCTTGGAGGGGCCGGTTGAGCTGTTTTTT. This sequence encodes CASSLEGPVELFF. Supplemented by reference TRBV5-1 and TRBJ2-2, the full variable domain reads KAGVTQTPRYLIKTRGQQVTLSCSPISGHRSVSWYQQTPGQGLQFLFEYFSETQRNKGNFPGRFSGRQFSNSRSEMNVSTLELGDSALYLCASSLEGPVELFFGEGSRLTVL.

This clonotype was observed a handful of times. The chain employs TRBV28 and TRBJ2-7; 9 nucleotides match TRBD1. Germline trimming cut 6 bases from V and 0 bases from J; bases unmatched to any gene: 3. The CDR3 has 14 residues. Germline V gene lookup returns CDR1 MDHEN and CDR2 SYDVKM. CDR3 region: CASSMTGGSYEQYF. CDR3 coding DNA: TGTGCCAGCAGCATGACAGGGGGCTCCTACGAGCAGTACTTC.

The rearrangement uses TRBV20-1 and TRBJ1-2; TRBD1 might be the D (5 bases). V dropped 3 bases and J dropped 8 bases, with 13 bases sitting between them. Per the germline V gene, CDR1 is DFQATT and CDR2 is SNEGSKA (reference sequence). CDR3 length equals 12 residues. The CDR3 protein is CSASRVRAGYTF. The CDR3 DNA reads as TGCAGTGCTAGTAGAGTCAGGGCGGGCTACACCTTC.

This clonotype was detected many times. The rearrangement links TRBV4-1 to TRBJ1-1; D call uncertain. V dropped 3 bases and J dropped 4 bases, with 15 bases sitting between them. In germline, CDR1 is MGHRA, CDR2 YSYEKL. This CDR3 is built from 15 residues. DNA for the CDR3: TGCGCCAGCAGCCAGCGGATGTCGGTTGGCACTGAAGCTTTCTTT. It codes for CASSQRMSVGTEAFF.

This clonotype came up many times. The rearrangement joins TRBV11-2 to TRBJ2-1; 7 bases are a match to TRBD1. The CDR3 consists of 11 residues. Germline CDR1 SGHAT, CDR2 FQNNGV. The J segment lost 7 bases and the V segment lost 8 bases, leaving 2 bases of the junction unmatched. The CDR3: CASEQGNEQFF. DNA for the CDR3: TGTGCCAGCGAACAGGGGAATGAGCAGTTCTTC.

The genes are TRBV12-3 or TRBV12-4 and TRBJ2-2; TRBD1 matches 7 bases. J gave up 3 bases and V 10 bases, and 8 bases lay outside the gene matches. This CDR3 contains 14 residues. DNA of the CDR3: TGTGCCACCATCTCTCAGGGGGACACCGGGGAGCTGTTTTTT. Amino acid sequence: CATISQGDTGELFF.

To note about this clonotype: A read error is likely, as this CDR3 ends without the conserved phenylalanine or tryptophan. The chain recombines TRBV7-9 with TRBJ1-6; D unresolved. The CDR3 is 10 amino acids. In germline, CDR1 is SEHNR, CDR2 FQNEAQ (reference sequence). V was shortened by 9 bases and J by 11 bases, with 8 bases between the two germline ends. CDR3 nucleotides: TGTGCCAGTCCCTCCCCACCCCTCCACTAT. Encoded protein: CASPSPPLHY.

V and J are TRBV7-8 and TRBJ2-7, with 8 bases lining up with TRBD1. Germline-derived CDR1 and CDR2 are SGHVS and FQNEAQ. There are 15 residues in the CDR3. V lost 0 bases and J lost 2; bases outside the gene matches: 3. The CDR3 spells CASSLARTGPYEQYF. In DNA form, the CDR3 reads TGTGCCAGCAGCTTAGCGCGGACAGGGCCCTACGAGCAGTACTTC.

V usage is TRBV6-2 or TRBV6-3 and J usage is TRBJ1-2; 7 bases are a match to TRBD1. V shed 6 bases, J shed 6 bases, and the junction held 7 bases outside the gene matches. Germline V lookup: CDR1 MNHEY, CDR2 SVGEGT. The CDR3 contains 13 residues. The DNA for the CDR3 is TGTGCCAGCAGACGAAGACAGGGAGATGGCTACACCTTC. Protein: CASRRRQGDGYTF.

The rearrangement uses TRBV20-1 and TRBJ2-1, with D perhaps TRBD1 (5 bases). Germline CDR1 is DFQATT and CDR2 is SNEGSKA (reference sequence). V was clipped by 4 bases and J by 2 bases, with 15 bases between them. The CDR3 contains 15 residues. The CDR3 protein is CSANRQQSPYNEQFF. The CDR3 nucleotides are TGCAGTGCTAATCGACAGCAATCTCCCTACAATGAGCAGTTCTTC.

The chain employs TRBV29-1 and TRBJ2-7, with D maybe TRBD1 (6 bases). Trimming removed 6 bases from V and 1 base from J, with 16 bases in between. The CDR3 runs 14 residues. CDR1 SQVTM and CDR2 ANQGSEA come from the germline V gene. CDR3 protein: CSVSTGRRSYEQYF. In nucleotides, the CDR3 is TGCAGCGTGTCCACAGGGAGAAGGTCCTACGAGCAGTACTTC.

The chain joins TRBV30 to TRBJ1-5; 8 bases agree with TRBD1. Germline CDR1 GTSNPN, CDR2 SVGIG (reference sequence). The CDR3 is 14 amino acids. V lost 5 bases, J lost 4 bases, and 7 bases stayed unmatched. DNA for the CDR3: TGTGCCTGGGGTACAGGGGGGCCAAATCAGCCCCAGCATTTT. Its protein product is CAWGTGGPNQPQHF.

Ten or more counts support this clonotype. The J gene is TRBJ2-7, the V gene TRBV14; the match to TRBD1 covers 8 bases. CDR1 is SGHDN, CDR2 FVKESK, per germline. This CDR3 spans 14 amino acids. V shed 4 bases, J shed 2 bases, and the junction held 4 bases outside the gene matches. CDR3 protein: CASSLGQGPYEQYF. For the CDR3, the DNA is TGTGCCAGCAGCCTTGGACAGGGCCCCTACGAGCAGTACTTC.

This clonotype was detected ten times or more. The rearrangement joins TRBV20-1 to TRBJ2-1, with D unresolved. Trimming pared 5 bases from V and 0 bases from J, leaving 11 bases between. CDR3 length: 14 amino acids. Germline lookup yields CDR1 DFQATT and CDR2 SNEGSKA (reference sequence). The CDR3 loop reads CSAPRPASYNEQFF. For the CDR3, the DNA is TGCAGTGCTCCACGCCCCGCCTCCTACAATGAGCAGTTCTTC.

This chain's CDR3 is CASSWTGGSGANVLTF. DNA for the CDR3: TGTGCCAGCAGTTGGACAGGGGGCTCTGGGGCCAACGTCCTGACTTTC. The chain has TRBV6-2 or TRBV6-3 and TRBJ2-6; 10 bases are a match to TRBD1. The CDR3 has 16 amino acids. Trimming removed 4 bases from V and 0 bases from J; junction bases left unmatched: 0. CDR1 and CDR2 (germline): MNHEY, SVGEGT.

This clonotype has ten or more counts. The chain recombines TRBV5-1 with TRBJ2-6; no reliable D call. The CDR3 is made up of 15 amino acids. V gave up 5 bases and J gave up 0 bases, with 9 bases separating them. The germline V gene encodes CDR1 SGHRS and CDR2 YFSETQ. CDR3 sequence (DNA): TGCGCCAGCAGTCCCCTAGGCTCTGGGGCCAACGTCCTGACTTTC. Its translation: CASSPLGSGANVLTF. Variable domain in full (rest from reference TRBV5-1 and TRBJ2-6): KAGVTQTPRYLIKTRGQQVTLSCSPISGHRSVSWYQQTPGQGLQFLFEYFSETQRNKGNFPGRFSGRQFSNSRSEMNVSTLELGDSALYLCASSPLGSGANVLTFGAGSRLTVL.